The rows below give T cell receptor beta chains drawn from one sample of a study of shared clonotypes between healthy human individuals. The method was immunoSEQ multiplex PCR; TCRdb's version includes in-frame clones alone and lacks a portion of them. The sample lists roughly 1,500,000 clones, 98% seen once, with roughly 0.42% in the top ten. The sequenced sample consisted of naive CD4+ T cells sorted from blood. These receptors all come from a man between 25 and 39 years old in good health. CDR3s include the opening cysteine and the closing phenylalanine or tryptophan. Each record gives: V gene, clone size, J gene, D gene, CDR3 protein, CDR3 DNA. A D gene is named only where the DNA matches it firmly. Only part of the rows carry a size: once, few, many, or a class if the clone is expanded.

V: TRBV10-2; size: few; J: TRBJ1-2; D: NA; CDR3: CASSESPGVYGYTF; DNA: TGCGCCAGCAGTGAGTCGCCAGGGGTCTATGGCTACACCTTC
V: TRBV4-3; size: NA; J: TRBJ2-1; D: NA; CDR3: CASSQDFFPGKTSSYNEQFF; DNA: TGCGCCAGCAGCCAAGATTTCTTCCCTGGGAAAACGAGCTCCTACAATGAGCAGTTCTTC
V: TRBV7-8; size: NA; J: TRBJ1-1; D: NA; CDR3: CASSLGAGRHSGTEAFF; DNA: TGTGCCAGCAGCTTAGGCGCAGGGCGGCATTCAGGCACTGAAGCTTTCTTT
V: TRBV28; size: once; J: TRBJ2-1; D: TRBD2; CDR3: CASSPSSPPGRREFF; DNA: TGTGCCAGCAGCCCTTCCTCCCCCCCCGGGAGGAGGGAGTTCTTC
V: TRBV11-2; size: NA; J: TRBJ2-1; D: NA; CDR3: CASSFWPRSSYNEQFF; DNA: TGTGCCAGCAGCTTCTGGCCGAGGAGCTCCTACAATGAGCAGTTCTTC
V: TRBV2; size: NA; J: TRBJ1-1; D: NA; CDR3: CASKGHTEAFF; DNA: TGTGCCAGCAAAGGACACACTGAAGCTTTCTTT
V: TRBV5-1; size: NA; J: TRBJ2-5; D: TRBD1; CDR3: CASSIGQAQETQYF; DNA: TGCGCCAGCAGCATAGGACAGGCGCAAGAGACCCAGTACTTC
V: TRBV21-1; size: NA; J: TRBJ2-1; D: NA; CDR3: CASSKGCVGNEQFF; DNA: TGTGCCAGCAGCAAAGGGTGTGTCGGCAATGAGCAGTTCTTC
V: TRBV11-2; size: NA; J: TRBJ2-1; D: NA; CDR3: CASSLRGTHNNEQFF; DNA: TGTGCCAGCAGCTTAAGAGGGACCCATAACAATGAGCAGTTCTTC
V: TRBV5-1; size: NA; J: TRBJ1-1; D: NA; CDR3: CASSKETANTEAFF; DNA: TGCGCCAGCAGCAAAGAGACAGCGAACACTGAAGCTTTCTTT
V: TRBV7-7; size: NA; J: TRBJ2-2; D: TRBD2; CDR3: CASRDGTSSGELFF; DNA: TGTGCCAGCAGGGACGGGACTAGTTCCGGGGAGCTGTTTTTT
V: TRBV5-1; size: NA; J: TRBJ2-3; D: NA; CDR3: CASRKSSTDTQYF; DNA: TGCGCCAGCAGGAAGAGCAGCACAGATACGCAGTATTTT
V: TRBV19; size: NA; J: TRBJ2-3; D: NA; CDR3: CASSRGTQGSTDTQYF; DNA: TGTGCCAGTAGTCGAGGCACACAGGGAAGCACAGATACGCAGTATTTT
V: TRBV20-1; size: NA; J: TRBJ1-4; D: NA; CDR3: CSGQTNEKLFF; DNA: TGCAGCGGACAGACTAATGAAAAACTGTTTTTT
V: TRBV28; size: NA; J: TRBJ2-3; D: TRBD1; CDR3: CASSFTRQGTDTQYF; DNA: TGTGCCAGCAGTTTTACCCGACAGGGGACAGATACGCAGTATTTT
V: TRBV5-1; size: NA; J: TRBJ1-2; D: NA; CDR3: CASSLGGRTNYGYTF; DNA: TGCGCCAGCAGCTTGGGAGGCCGCACTAACTATGGCTACACCTTC
V: TRBV10-3; size: NA; J: TRBJ2-4; D: NA; CDR3: CAISEAGAKNIQYF; DNA: TGTGCCATCAGTGAGGCAGGGGCAAAAAACATTCAGTACTTC
V: TRBV29-1; size: NA; J: TRBJ1-5; D: TRBD1; CDR3: CSARTGGSNQPQHF; DNA: TGCAGCGCCAGGACAGGGGGTAGCAATCAGCCCCAGCATTTT
V: TRBV10-1; size: NA; J: TRBJ2-3; D: TRBD2; CDR3: CATSGGFTDTQYF; DNA: TGCGCCACCAGCGGGGGATTCACAGATACGCAGTATTTT
V: TRBV7-2; size: NA; J: TRBJ2-3; D: NA; CDR3: CASSLIQIPPTDTQYF; DNA: TGTGCCAGCAGCTTAATTCAGATCCCTCCAACAGATACGCAGTATTTT
V: TRBV2; size: NA; J: TRBJ2-5; D: NA; CDR3: CATSKDGGTQYF; DNA: TGTGCCACGTCCAAGGACGGGGGGACCCAGTACTTC
V: TRBV18; size: once; J: TRBJ1-1; D: NA; CDR3: CASSPRGPGTEAFF; DNA: TGTGCCAGCTCACCCCGAGGGCCGGGAACTGAAGCTTTCTTT
V: TRBV5-1; size: NA; J: TRBJ2-1; D: TRBD2; CDR3: CASSLSTSGPFGPNEQFF; DNA: TGCGCCAGCAGCTTGTCAACTAGCGGGCCTTTCGGACCCAATGAGCAGTTCTTC
V: TRBV25-1; size: NA; J: TRBJ1-1; D: TRBD1; CDR3: CASSESGTGEPMNTEAFF; DNA: TGTGCCAGCAGTGAATCCGGGACAGGGGAACCCATGAACACTGAAGCTTTCTTT
V: TRBV5-6; size: NA; J: TRBJ2-1; D: NA; CDR3: CAAQQGPNEQFF; DNA: TGTGCCGCACAACAGGGACCCAATGAGCAGTTCTTC
V: TRBV18; size: NA; J: TRBJ1-4; D: NA; CDR3: CASSPLPWGLSNEKLFF; DNA: TGTGCCAGCTCACCACTTCCCTGGGGGCTTTCTAATGAAAAACTGTTTTTT
V: TRBV6-1; size: once; J: TRBJ2-1; D: TRBD2; CDR3: CASSSSGSLNEQFF; DNA: TGTGCCAGCAGCTCTAGCGGGAGTCTCAATGAGCAGTTCTTC
V: TRBV10-2; size: NA; J: TRBJ2-2; D: TRBD2; CDR3: CASSVIFGTSNTGELFF; DNA: TGCGCCAGCAGTGTCATTTTTGGGACTAGCAACACCGGGGAGCTGTTTTTT
V: TRBV5-5; size: NA; J: TRBJ2-1; D: TRBD2; CDR3: CASSTLIGGSSYNEQFF; DNA: TGTGCCAGCAGCACACTCATCGGCGGGAGCTCCTACAATGAGCAGTTCTTC
V: TRBV7-8; size: NA; J: TRBJ2-7; D: NA; CDR3: CASSLALVRASQSSYEQYF; DNA: TGTGCCAGCAGCTTAGCGTTGGTCAGGGCCTCTCAGAGCTCCTACGAGCAGTACTTC
V: TRBV5-4; size: NA; J: TRBJ2-7; D: NA; CDR3: CASSQGGKTYEQYF; DNA: TGTGCCAGCAGCCAAGGGGGGAAAACCTACGAGCAGTACTTC
V: TRBV7-2; size: once; J: TRBJ1-2; D: NA; CDR3: CANPGRSYGYTF; DNA: TGTGCCAACCCGGGACGGAGCTATGGCTACACCTTC
V: TRBV2; size: once; J: TRBJ1-5; D: NA; CDR3: CASTPRGEPQHF; DNA: TGTGCCAGCACCCCGAGGGGGGAGCCCCAGCATTTT
V: TRBV10-1; size: NA; J: TRBJ2-1; D: TRBD1; CDR3: CASGETGTGYNEQFF; DNA: TGCGCCAGCGGGGAAACCGGGACAGGGTACAATGAGCAGTTCTTC
V: TRBV11-2; size: NA; J: TRBJ2-7; D: TRBD1; CDR3: CASRDTTGAYEQYF; DNA: TGTGCCAGCAGAGACACGACAGGGGCCTACGAGCAGTACTTC
V: TRBV9; size: NA; J: TRBJ1-2; D: NA; CDR3: CASSVAYPGDEGYTF; DNA: TGTGCCAGCAGCGTAGCTTACCCAGGGGATGAGGGCTACACCTTC
V: TRBV7-8; size: NA; J: TRBJ1-5; D: NA; CDR3: CASSLQGFQPQHF; DNA: TGTGCCAGCAGTTTACAGGGATTTCAGCCCCAGCATTTT
V: TRBV28; size: NA; J: TRBJ2-7; D: NA; CDR3: CASSLWVGLSYEQYF; DNA: TGTGCCAGCAGTTTATGGGTGGGTTTATCCTACGAGCAGTACTTC
V: TRBV14; size: NA; J: TRBJ2-5; D: NA; CDR3: CASSLYRETQYF; DNA: TGTGCCAGCAGCCTTTACAGAGAGACCCAGTACTTC
V: TRBV7-2; size: once; J: TRBJ1-1; D: TRBD1; CDR3: CASSLLGQGARTEAFF; DNA: TGTGCCAGCAGCTTATTAGGACAGGGGGCGCGAACTGAAGCTTTCTTT
V: TRBV5-1; size: NA; J: TRBJ2-2; D: NA; CDR3: CASSRIPGNSGVGELFF; DNA: TGCGCCAGCAGCCGCATTCCCGGGAACTCGGGGGTCGGGGAGCTGTTTTTT
V: TRBV9; size: NA; J: TRBJ1-2; D: NA; CDR3: CASSVSVQTNYTF; DNA: TGTGCCAGCAGCGTATCGGTACAGACCAACTACACCTTC
V: TRBV27; size: NA; J: TRBJ2-1; D: TRBD2; CDR3: CASSFQGPQSGSGVSYNEQFF; DNA: TGTGCCAGCAGTTTTCAAGGGCCCCAAAGCGGGAGTGGGGTTTCCTACAATGAGCAGTTCTTC
V: TRBV30; size: NA; J: TRBJ2-1; D: TRBD2; CDR3: CAWSVLAGGPGEQFF; DNA: TGTGCCTGGAGTGTACTAGCGGGAGGGCCCGGGGAGCAGTTCTTC
V: TRBV9; size: NA; J: TRBJ2-1; D: NA; CDR3: CASSVEISGYNEQFF; DNA: TGTGCCAGCAGCGTAGAAATTAGCGGCTACAATGAGCAGTTCTTC
V: TRBV10-3; size: NA; J: TRBJ2-3; D: NA; CDR3: CATWMGDTQYF; DNA: TGTGCCACCTGGATGGGAGATACGCAGTATTTT
V: TRBV5-1; size: NA; J: TRBJ2-7; D: TRBD2; CDR3: CASSPSRGLAGGPHEQYF; DNA: TGCGCCAGCAGCCCGTCCAGGGGTTTAGCGGGAGGGCCCCACGAGCAGTACTTC
V: TRBV10-2; size: NA; J: TRBJ2-7; D: NA; CDR3: CASSESDYYRLYEQYF; DNA: TGCGCCAGCAGTGAGTCTGATTATTACAGGCTATACGAGCAGTACTTC
V: TRBV11-2; size: NA; J: TRBJ2-5; D: NA; CDR3: CASSRVSETQYF; DNA: TGTGCCAGCAGCCGAGTGTCGGAGACCCAGTACTTC
V: TRBV28; size: NA; J: TRBJ2-7; D: TRBD2; CDR3: CASSPGGRSYEQYF; DNA: TGTGCCAGCAGCCCGGGGGGTCGGTCCTACGAGCAGTACTTC
V: TRBV9; size: NA; J: TRBJ2-1; D: TRBD2; CDR3: CASSVAGGDGNEQFF; DNA: TGTGCCAGCAGCGTAGCGGGAGGAGACGGTAATGAGCAGTTCTTC